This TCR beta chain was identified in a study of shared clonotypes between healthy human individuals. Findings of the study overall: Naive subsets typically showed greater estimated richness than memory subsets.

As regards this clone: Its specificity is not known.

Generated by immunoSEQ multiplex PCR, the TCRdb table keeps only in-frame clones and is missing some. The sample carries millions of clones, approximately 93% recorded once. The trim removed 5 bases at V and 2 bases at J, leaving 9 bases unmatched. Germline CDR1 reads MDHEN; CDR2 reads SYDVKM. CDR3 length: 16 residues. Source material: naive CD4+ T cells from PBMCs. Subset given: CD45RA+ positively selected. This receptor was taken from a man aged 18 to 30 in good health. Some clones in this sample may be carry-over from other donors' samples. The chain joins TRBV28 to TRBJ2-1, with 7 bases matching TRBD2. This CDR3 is CASSGAWGGPYNEQFF. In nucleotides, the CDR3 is TGTGCCAGCAGTGGGGCATGGGGGGGACCCTACAATGAGCAGTTCTTC.